These 30 T cell receptor beta chains were sequenced from one sample in a study of T cell responses to AZD1222 COVID-19 vaccine (dated by TCRdb to the early 2020s). Libraries were built with the immunoSEQ multiplex PCR assay. Entries here come from immuneACCESS through TCRdb and include only in-frame sequences with V and J called. Some clones fail to appear in such tables; in the studies checked, an unresolved V gene covers under half of the shortfall, and the cause of the remainder is unknown. The sample table lists roughly 110,000 clones, more than 85% of them with a count of one. Under 5.5% of the sample is in the top ten clones. Per the publication, the time point label means: baseline before first vaccination. This material consisted of peripheral blood, taken on day 0 of AZD1222 vaccination. These TCRs come from an adult in good health.

The CDR3 loop reads CASSDVAGGSGELFF. CDR3 nucleotides: TGTGCCAGCAGTGACGTCGCAGGGGGGAGCGGGGAGCTGTTTTTT. The rearrangement links TRBV6-4 to TRBJ2-2, with a tentative D call TRBD1 (7 bases). Trimming cost V 2 bases and J 7 bases, with 14 bases left between them. The CDR3 length is 15 residues. The V gene's germline CDR1 is MRHNA and CDR2 SNTAGT.

The rearrangement uses TRBV30 and TRBJ2-5; D possibly corresponds to TRBD1 (5 bases). Trimming left V 3 bases short and J 6 bases short, with 8 bases between. The CDR3 runs 11 residues. Germline CDR1 GTSNPN, CDR2 SVGIG (reference sequence). Here the CDR3 reads CAWRPGKTQYF. The CDR3 DNA follows: TGTGCCTGGAGACCAGGGAAGACCCAGTACTTC.

V gene TRBV6-5 combines with J gene TRBJ1-1; D is uncertain. In germline, CDR1 is MNHEY, CDR2 SVGAGI. The CDR3 spans 14 residues. V lost 4 bases, J lost 1 base, and 10 bases lay in between. The CDR3 loop is CASSLTVSNTEAFF. The DNA of the CDR3 is TGTGCCAGCAGTTTGACGGTCTCGAACACTGAAGCTTTCTTT.

V and J are TRBV5-6 and TRBJ2-3; 9 bases match TRBD1. The trim removed 1 base at V and 6 bases at J, leaving 9 bases unmatched. This CDR3 is built from 16 residues. Germline CDR1 is SGHDT and CDR2 is YYEEEE. CDR3 in DNA: TGTGCCAGCAGCTTGAACCGAGGGACAGGGATCGATACGCAGTATTTT. Translated, it gives CASSLNRGTGIDTQYF.

The chain joins TRBV7-3 to TRBJ2-4; possible D gene TRBD1, 5 bases. V dropped 5 bases and J dropped 6 bases, with 11 bases sitting between them. Germline loops: CDR1 SGHTA, CDR2 FQGTGA. The CDR3 sequence is 13 residues long. The CDR3 DNA reads TGTGCCAGCAGCCCCGCTCAGGGAAACATTCAGTACTTC. As protein: CASSPAQGNIQYF.

The CDR3 reads CASSLQSRVNSPLHF. The CDR3 region has the DNA TGTGCCAGCAGCTTGCAATCTAGGGTGAATTCACCCCTCCACTTT. The chain joins TRBV5-4 to TRBJ1-6; D gene unclear. Germline values: CDR1 SGHNT, CDR2 YYREEE (reference sequence). Trimming pared 1 base from V and 7 bases from J, leaving 12 bases between. The CDR3 spans 15 residues.

The chain joins TRBV6-1 to TRBJ1-6; D remains ambiguous. The CDR3 is 15 residues long. V was clipped by 1 base and J by 5 bases, with 9 bases between them. CDR1 is MNHNS, CDR2 SASEGT, per germline. CDR3 coding DNA: TGTGCCAGCAGTGAAGGTGACGGAAATAATTCACCCCTCCACTTT. It encodes CASSEGDGNNSPLHF.

The V call is TRBV9, the J call TRBJ2-1; D unclear. The germline gives CDR1 SGDLS, CDR2 YYNGEE. Trimming removed 4 bases at V and 7 bases at J, with 6 bases between. This CDR3 region has 11 residues. CDR3 in amino acids: CASSPSNEQFF. The CDR3 DNA sequence: TGTGCCAGCAGCCCCAGTAATGAGCAGTTCTTC.

The chain joins TRBV7-2 to TRBJ2-7; 9 nucleotides align to TRBD1. CDR1 is SGHTA and CDR2 is FQGNSA in the germline V gene. The CDR3 covers 15 residues. Trimming at V came to 5 bases and at J to 4 bases, leaving 9 bases not matched to a gene. The CDR3 sequence: CASSKTGTGYYEQYF. The CDR3 region has the DNA TGTGCCAGCAGCAAAACTGGGACAGGGTATTACGAGCAGTACTTC.

This rearrangement joins TRBV9 to TRBJ2-7; TRBD1 matches at 9 bases. This CDR3 comprises 14 residues. Germline CDR1 and CDR2: SGDLS and YYNGEE. J lost 3 bases, V lost 0 bases, and 1 base had no gene match. CDR3 protein: CASSVAGQGYEQYF. The CDR3 region has the DNA TGTGCCAGCAGCGTAGCGGGACAGGGCTACGAGCAGTACTTC.

CDR3 loop: CAISEDTQPQHF. The CDR3 DNA follows: TGTGCCATCAGTGAAGACACCCAGCCCCAGCATTTT. The genes are TRBV10-3 and TRBJ1-5, with D unclear. CDR1 and CDR2 (germline): ENHRY, SYGVKD. The CDR3 consists of 12 residues. V was clipped by 3 bases and J by 7 bases, with 7 bases between them.

J is TRBJ1-5 and V is TRBV28; 7 bases align to TRBD1. V gave up 8 bases and J gave up 7 bases; unmatched junction bases: 8. The CDR3 runs 13 residues. Germline lookup yields CDR1 MDHEN and CDR2 SYDVKM. As DNA, the CDR3 is TGTGCCAGCTACACAGGGGAGGGCCAGCCCCAGCATTTT. Its protein product is CASYTGEGQPQHF. Filled out from reference TRBV28 and TRBJ1-5, the complete variable domain reads DVKVTQSSRYLVKRTGEKVFLECVQDMDHENMFWYRQDPGLGLRLIYFSYDVKMKEKGDIPEGYSVSREKKERFSLILESASTNQTSMYLCASYTGEGQPQHFGDGTRLSIL.

The chain uses TRBV4-1 and TRBJ2-3; D ambiguous. Deletions cut 3 bases from V and 2 bases from J, with 15 bases between. The V gene's germline CDR1 is MGHRA and CDR2 YSYEKL. The CDR3 runs 16 residues. CDR3 in DNA: TGCGCCAGCAGCCAGCCCGAGGCCTCTTCCACAGATACGCAGTATTTT. Translating gives CASSQPEASSTDTQYF.

As concerns this clone: An end of the junction does not agree with germline; a read error may underlie this. This chain joins TRBV7-7 and TRBJ2-1; tentatively, D is TRBD1 or TRBD2 (6 bases each). In germline, CDR1 is SSHAT, CDR2 FNYEAQ (reference sequence). The CDR3 consists of 15 residues. CDR3 region: CASSLGGTGNDEQFF. DNA of the CDR3: TGTGCTAGCAGCCTAGGGGGGACCGGCAACGATGAGCAGTTCTTC.

The rearrangement joins TRBV5-1 to TRBJ1-2, with TRBD1 identical over 7 bases. With V trimmed by 4 bases and J by 0 bases, 9 bases remained unmatched. This CDR3 has 16 amino acids. Germline V gene data show CDR1 as SGHRS and CDR2 as YFSETQ. The CDR3 DNA follows: TGCGCCAGCAGCCAACAACCCGGGACAGCTAACTATGGCTACACCTTC. This codes for CASSQQPGTANYGYTF.

This sequence joins TRBV7-9 and TRBJ2-7; 8 bases map to TRBD2. Germline trimming cut 1 base from V and 5 bases from J; bases unmatched to any gene: 16. This CDR3 region has 18 residues. CDR1 and CDR2 from the germline V gene are SEHNR and FQNEAQ (reference sequence). The DNA of the CDR3 is TGTGCCAGCAGCTTAGGGGTCTCCCAAGCGGGGGTCTTAGACGAGCAGTACTTC. It encodes CASSLGVSQAGVLDEQYF.

The chain couples TRBV11-1 to TRBJ2-1, with TRBD2 matching 10 bases. Germline loops: CDR1 SGHAT, CDR2 FQDESV (reference sequence). After removal of 6 bases from V and 9 bases from J, the junction contained 11 bases not matched to a gene. The CDR3 loop spans 15 amino acids. The CDR3 bases are TGTGCCAGCAGTTTCAGCGGGGGGGCCTCTCTTGAGCAGTTCTTC. Translation gives CASSFSGGASLEQFF.

V and J are TRBV19 and TRBJ2-2; 9 bases map to TRBD1. V trimming: 7 bases; J trimming: 6 bases; junction bases outside the gene matches: 9. Germline CDR1 LNHDA, CDR2 SQIVND (reference sequence). There are 15 residues in the CDR3. The CDR3 sequence: CASTSGTGHAGELFF. In nucleotides, the CDR3 is TGTGCCAGTACCTCCGGGACAGGGCACGCCGGGGAGCTGTTTTTT.

The CDR3 sequence is CASSMTGGGGNQPQHF. CDR3 bases: TGTGCCAGTAGTATGACAGGGGGCGGTGGCAATCAGCCCCAGCATTTT. The chain combines TRBV19 with TRBJ1-5; 10 bases fit TRBD1. Germline V lookup: CDR1 LNHDA, CDR2 SQIVND (reference sequence). The CDR3 is 16 amino acids. The V gene end was trimmed by 3 bases and the J gene end by 2 bases; junction bases not matched to a gene: 4.

This chain connects TRBV6-5 to TRBJ1-2; 8 nucleotides match TRBD1. Germline V gene sequence: CDR1 MNHEY, CDR2 SVGAGI. This CDR3 is 14 amino acids long. The V and J ends lost 6 bases and 4 bases, in that order; junction bases with no gene match: 7. The CDR3 loop reads CASRRTGGGYGYTF. CDR3 in DNA: TGTGCCAGCAGGAGAACAGGGGGGGGCTATGGCTACACCTTC.

This clone was detected once. The chain joins TRBV19 to TRBJ2-1, with D possibly called TRBD1 or TRBD2 (5 bases each). Trimming stripped 10 bases from V and 5 bases from J, with 15 bases between. Looked up from germline, CDR1 is LNHDA and CDR2 is SQIVND (reference sequence). The CDR3 is 13 amino acids. The CDR3 here is CATGLGGDNEQFF. CDR3 in DNA: TGTGCCACCGGACTTGGGGGAGACAATGAGCAGTTCTTC.

The chain couples TRBV27 to TRBJ1-4; D unclear. V was trimmed by 10 bases and J by 4 bases, leaving 13 bases between them. This CDR3 comprises 13 residues. Germline CDR1 is MNHEY and CDR2 is SMNVEV (reference sequence). The chain's CDR3 is CATGRRFNEKLFF. The CDR3 coding sequence is TGTGCCACCGGACGCCGCTTTAATGAAAAACTGTTTTTT.

This chain links TRBV5-6 with TRBJ1-1; perhaps TRBD1 as D (6 bases). Germline CDR1 reads SGHDT; CDR2 reads YYEEEE. Trimming stripped 3 bases from V and 3 bases from J, with 12 bases between. The CDR3 has 14 amino acids. CDR3 nucleotide sequence: TGTGCCAGCAGCTCGACGGGGGCTTACACTGAAGCTTTCTTT. Translated: CASSSTGAYTEAFF.

This chain uses TRBV6-6 with TRBJ2-6; D is unclear. CDR3 length: 15 residues. Germline V CDR1 and CDR2: MNHNY, SVGAGI (reference sequence). The ends were cut back, 2 bases at V and 4 bases at J, with 9 bases in the middle. The CDR3 nucleotides read TGTGCCAGCAGTTACCAGGTCGGGGGGGCCAACGTCCTGACTTTC. Protein product: CASSYQVGGANVLTF.

The V gene is TRBV4-2, the J gene TRBJ1-4; D is perhaps TRBD1 (5 bases). V was trimmed by 0 bases and J by 10 bases, leaving 21 bases between them. CDR1 and CDR2 from the germline V gene are LGHNA and YNFKEQ. CDR3 length: 17 residues. CDR3 in DNA: TGTGCCAGCAGCCAAGATTGGGTCGGGGGGACGGAAGGAAAACTGTTTTTT. It codes for CASSQDWVGGTEGKLFF.

The CDR3 is CASSVFGETEAFF. The DNA for the CDR3 is TGTGCCAGCAGTGTTTTTGGGGAGACTGAAGCTTTCTTT. The chain recombines TRBV9 with TRBJ1-1; D remains unclear. Germline loops: CDR1 SGDLS, CDR2 YYNGEE. V was trimmed by 5 bases and J by 5 bases, leaving 13 bases between them. The CDR3 sequence is 13 residues long.

The chain joins TRBV7-8 to TRBJ2-7; TRBD1 aligns across 10 bases. The CDR3 has 14 residues. V dropped 4 bases and J dropped 5; count of bases not matched to a gene: 5. Germline CDR1 is SGHVS and CDR2 is FQNEAQ. CDR3 nucleotides: TGTGCCAGCAGCTCGGGACAGGGGAAGAACGAGCAGTACTTC. Translation: CASSSGQGKNEQYF.

The rearrangement uses TRBV4-2 and TRBJ2-2; no clear D. Trimming shortened V by 1 base and J by 5 bases, and 11 bases separated the two germline ends. The CDR3 is made up of 15 amino acids. Germline CDR1 reads LGHNA; CDR2 reads YNFKEQ. CDR3 sequence: CASSQAAAETGELFF. CDR3 in DNA: TGTGCCAGCAGCCAAGCCGCGGCGGAAACCGGGGAGCTGTTTTTT.

V is TRBV5-1 and J is TRBJ2-3, with a possible D match to TRBD2 (6 bases). From germline, CDR1 is SGHRS and CDR2 YFSETQ. Trimming took 5 bases from V and 0 from J, leaving 10 bases between them. This CDR3 has 14 amino acids. Here the CDR3 DNA reads TGCGCCAGCAGTCTAGGGACTAGCACAGATACGCAGTATTTT. Its protein product is CASSLGTSTDTQYF.

V gene TRBV12-5 combines with J gene TRBJ2-5, with 7 bases aligning to TRBD1. Germline values: CDR1 LGHNT, CDR2 FRNRAP. The CDR3 has 18 residues. Trimming at V came to 1 base and at J to 5 bases, leaving 16 bases not matched to a gene. This CDR3 is CASGLEGGLGQMFETQYF. Here the CDR3 DNA reads TGTGCTAGTGGTTTGGAAGGGGGCTTAGGGCAGATGTTCGAGACCCAGTACTTC. Full variable domain (outside the CDR3, taken from reference TRBV12-5 and TRBJ2-5): DARVTQTPRHKVTEMGQEVTMRCQPILGHNTVFWYRQTMMQGLELLAYFRNRAPLDDSGMPKDRFSAEMPDATLATLKIQPSEPRDSAVYFCASGLEGGLGQMFETQYFGPGTRLLVL.